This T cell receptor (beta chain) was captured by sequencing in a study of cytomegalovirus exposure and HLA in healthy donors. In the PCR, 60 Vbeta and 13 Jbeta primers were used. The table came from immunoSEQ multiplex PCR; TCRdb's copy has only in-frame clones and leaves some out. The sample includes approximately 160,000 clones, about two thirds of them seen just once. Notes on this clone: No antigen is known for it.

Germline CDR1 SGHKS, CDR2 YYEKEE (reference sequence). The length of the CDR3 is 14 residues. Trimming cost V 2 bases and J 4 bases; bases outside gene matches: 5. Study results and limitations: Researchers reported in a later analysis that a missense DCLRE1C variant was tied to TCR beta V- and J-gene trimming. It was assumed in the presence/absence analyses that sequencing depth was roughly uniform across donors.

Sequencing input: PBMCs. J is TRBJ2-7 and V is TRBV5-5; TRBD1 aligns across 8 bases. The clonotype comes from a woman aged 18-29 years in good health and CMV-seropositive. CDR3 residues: CASSFTGGGYEQYF. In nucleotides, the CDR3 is TGTGCCAGCAGCTTTACAGGGGGAGGTTACGAGCAGTACTTC.